Below are 16 T cell receptor beta chains sequenced from a single sample in a study of shared clonotypes between healthy human individuals. The protocol was immunoSEQ multiplex PCR, while the TCRdb copy is restricted to in-frame clones and leaves out a portion. The data show more than 2 million clones, around 95% seen once. Sequencing input: naive CD4+ T cells sorted from blood. Subset denoted: CD45RA+ positively selected. Receptors originate from a man younger than 35 in good health.

Here the CDR3 reads CASRPSNQPQHF. Written as DNA, the CDR3 is TGTGCCAGCAGGCCCAGCAATCAGCCCCAGCATTTT. The genes are TRBV6-1 and TRBJ1-5; D is ambiguous. This CDR3 is built from 12 residues. The germline gives CDR1 MNHNS, CDR2 SASEGT. The germline V and J ends were trimmed by 6 bases and 1 base, with 4 bases remaining between them.

The chain recombines TRBV5-4 with TRBJ2-5; D is perhaps TRBD1 or TRBD2 (5 bases each). From germline, CDR1 is SGHNT and CDR2 YYREEE (reference sequence). Between the trimmed V and J ends, which lost 4 bases and 0 bases, there was a span of 7 bases. CDR3 length: 13 amino acids. DNA for the CDR3: TGTGCCAGCAGCGAGGGACACCAAGAGACCCAGTACTTC. It translates to CASSEGHQETQYF.

The genes are TRBV11-2 and TRBJ2-1, with TRBD2 identical over 10 bases. V was pared by 5 bases and J by 9 bases, with 10 bases of the junction left unmatched. There are 15 residues in the CDR3. Germline V gives CDR1 SGHAT, CDR2 FQNNGV. CDR3 protein: CASSRTSGSSGEQFF. CDR3 coding DNA: TGTGCCAGCAGCCGGACTAGCGGATCCTCGGGTGAGCAGTTCTTC.

The chain recombines TRBV27 with TRBJ2-5; TRBD2 agrees at 12 bases. V shed 5 bases and J 2 bases; nucleotides not matched to a gene: 3. The germline CDR1 and CDR2 sequences are MNHEY and SMNVEV (reference sequence). This CDR3 has 15 amino acids. The CDR3 nucleotides are TGTGCCAGCAGTCAAGGACTAGCGGGGCAAGAGACCCAGTACTTC. Translated: CASSQGLAGQETQYF.

The chain recombines TRBV5-4 with TRBJ2-7; 12 bases map to TRBD2. Germline assignment: CDR1 SGHNT and CDR2 YYREEE (reference sequence). This CDR3 has 15 residues. The V gene end was trimmed by 4 bases and the J gene end by 3 bases; junction bases not matched to a gene: 5. The CDR3 sequence is CASSRGLAGIYEQYF. The CDR3 nucleotides read TGTGCCAGCAGCCGAGGACTAGCGGGAATCTACGAGCAGTACTTC.

The gene calls are TRBV5-6 and TRBJ1-6, with 9 bases that match TRBD1. The CDR3 loop spans 15 amino acids. Trimming took 0 bases from V and 7 from J; bases not matched to a gene: 2. The germline gives CDR1 SGHDT, CDR2 YYEEEE. CDR3 DNA sequence: TGTGCCAGCAGCTTGGTAGGGACAGGGAATTCACCCCTCCACTTT. The encoded protein is CASSLVGTGNSPLHF.

The chain employs TRBV11-2 and TRBJ2-7, with 8 bases lining up with TRBD1. With V trimmed by 3 bases and J by 5 bases, 6 bases remained unmatched. This CDR3 contains 14 residues. Germline loops: CDR1 SGHAT, CDR2 FQNNGV. The CDR3 sequence is CASSFTDRVHEQYF. CDR3 in DNA: TGTGCCAGCAGCTTTACGGACAGGGTCCACGAGCAGTACTTC.

The CDR3 sequence is CASSYVGGFYEQFF. Written as DNA, the CDR3 is TGTGCCAGCAGCTATGTGGGGGGATTTTATGAGCAGTTCTTC. The rearrangement joins TRBV11-2 to TRBJ2-1; perhaps TRBD2 as D (6 bases). The V and J ends lost 4 bases and 8 bases respectively, with 15 bases between them. This CDR3 is built from 14 residues. Germline CDR1 reads SGHAT; CDR2 reads FQNNGV. Looking up the rest from reference TRBV11-2 and TRBJ2-1 gives the full variable domain: EAGVAQSPRYKIIEKRQSVAFWCNPISGHATLYWYQQILGQGPKLLIQFQNNGVVDDSQLPKDRFSAERLKGVDSTLKIQPAKLEDSAVYLCASSYVGGFYEQFFGPGTRLTVL.

The chain links TRBV18 to TRBJ2-1, with D tentatively TRBD1 (5 bases). V lost 5 bases, J lost 0 bases, and 14 bases lay in between. Germline CDR1 reads KGHSH; CDR2 reads LQKENI. The CDR3 sequence is 16 residues long. CDR3 region: CASSAQESLSYNEQFF. In DNA, the CDR3 is TGTGCCAGCTCAGCACAGGAGAGCCTCTCCTACAATGAGCAGTTCTTC. Full variable domain (rest looked up from reference TRBV18 and TRBJ2-1): NAGVMQNPRHLVRRRGQEARLRCSPMKGHSHVYWYRQLPEEGLKFMVYLQKENIIDESGMPKERFSAEFPKEGPSILRIQQVVRGDSAAYFCASSAQESLSYNEQFFGPGTRLTVL.

The rearrangement uses TRBV5-1 and TRBJ1-4; perhaps TRBD1 as D (6 bases). CDR1 and CDR2 from the germline V gene are SGHRS and YFSETQ. The germline V and J ends were trimmed by 0 bases and 6 bases, with 12 bases remaining between them. The CDR3 sequence is 15 residues long. For the CDR3, the DNA is TGCGCCAGCAGCTTGGGGGCAGGGGTTTATGAAAAACTGTTTTTT. Its translation: CASSLGAGVYEKLFF.

In this sample, this clone turned up once. The chain joins TRBV27 to TRBJ1-5; 8 positions match TRBD1. V was pared by 5 bases and J by 6 bases, with 12 bases of the junction left unmatched. The CDR3 is 16 residues long. Germline V gene sequence: CDR1 MNHEY, CDR2 SMNVEV (reference sequence). The CDR3 region is CASSLSPGGAGQPQHF. The CDR3 region has the DNA TGTGCCAGCAGTCTGTCCCCAGGGGGCGCGGGTCAGCCCCAGCATTTT.

This chain links TRBV19 with TRBJ1-1; maybe TRBD1 (6 bases). In germline, CDR1 is LNHDA, CDR2 SQIVND (reference sequence). V lost 3 bases and J 4 bases, leaving 18 bases between the germline ends. CDR3 length: 16 amino acids. Here the CDR3 reads CASSMLGAVLVTEAFF. CDR3 DNA sequence: TGTGCCAGTAGTATGCTGGGGGCGGTTTTGGTCACTGAAGCTTTCTTT.

The J gene is TRBJ2-7, the V gene TRBV7-8, with a possible D match to TRBD2 (5 bases). Germline V gene sequence: CDR1 SGHVS, CDR2 FQNEAQ. The V gene lost 2 bases and the J gene lost 2 bases, with 10 bases spanning the gap. The CDR3 extends over 14 amino acids. The CDR3 sequence is CASSLRLAPYEQYF. The CDR3, as DNA: TGTGCCAGCAGCTTACGGCTAGCTCCCTACGAGCAGTACTTC.

Regarding this clone: The germline gene is not matched at one end of the junction; a read error may be the cause. Distinct nucleotide sequences in the sample also encode this CDR3. The chain links TRBV18 to TRBJ2-2; TRBD1 matches at 9 bases. Germline V gene lookup returns CDR1 KGHSH and CDR2 LQKENI. This CDR3 is built from 16 residues. The CDR3 protein is CASSPQGAANTGELFF. CDR3 nucleotides: TGTGCCAGCTCTCCACAGGGGGCCGCGAACACCGGGGAGCTGTTTTTT. Based on the CDR3 plus reference TRBV18 and TRBJ2-2, the full variable domain is NAGVMQNPRHLVRRRGQEARLRCSPMKGHSHVYWYRQLPEEGLKFMVYLQKENIIDESGMPKERFSAEFPKEGPSILRIQQVVRGDSAAYFCASSPQGAANTGELFFGEGSRLTVL.

This rearrangement joins TRBV13 to TRBJ1-4; D not certain. CDR1 is PRHDT and CDR2 is FYEKMQ in the germline V gene (reference sequence). The CDR3 runs 13 residues. The ends were cut back, 1 base at V and 10 bases at J, with 10 bases in the middle. The CDR3 DNA is TGTGCCAGCAGCTTAGACAACACAGCAAAACTGTTTTTT. Translated: CASSLDNTAKLFF.

This chain's CDR3 is CASSPSGPRAGGYTF. CDR3 in DNA: TGCGCCAGCAGCCCTAGTGGACCCAGGGCGGGAGGCTACACCTTC. The genes are TRBV4-3 and TRBJ1-2, with D maybe TRBD1 (5 bases). This CDR3 comprises 15 residues. Germline V gene lookup returns CDR1 LGHNA and CDR2 YSLEER. The V gene lost 4 bases and the J gene lost 8 bases, with 20 bases spanning the gap.